The 27 T cell receptor beta chains listed next were all sequenced from one sample in a study of cytomegalovirus exposure and HLA in healthy donors. The primer mix had 60 Vbeta and 13 Jbeta primers. Generated by immunoSEQ multiplex PCR, the TCRdb table keeps only in-frame clones and is missing some. The top ten clones hold over 1.5% of a sample with about 190,000 clones, less than 90% of them seen once. The sequencing input was PBMCs. The origin of the receptors is a man in his forties or fifties in good health and CMV-seronegative.

This clone has only one observation. The chain has TRBV5-1 and TRBJ2-1, with a possible D match to TRBD1 (5 bases). V gave up 0 bases and J gave up 9 bases, with 16 bases separating them. The CDR3 runs 15 residues. CDR1 is SGHRS, CDR2 YFSETQ, per germline. The CDR3: CASSLVGARVVEQFF. Here the CDR3 DNA reads TGCGCCAGCAGCTTGGTTGGGGCGCGAGTTGTTGAGCAGTTCTTC.

The V and J genes are TRBV7-2 and TRBJ2-2; TRBD1 aligns across 9 bases. CDR1 is SGHTA and CDR2 is FQGNSA in the germline V gene. With 4 bases clipped from V and 6 bases from J, the junction kept 9 bases outside the gene matches. The CDR3 is 16 residues long. CDR3 residues: CASSSSRDRVAGELFF. The DNA of the CDR3 is TGTGCCAGCAGCTCCTCCCGGGACAGGGTGGCCGGGGAGCTGTTTTTT.

The chain uses TRBV5-4 and TRBJ1-2; D not certain. This CDR3 is 13 amino acids long. Germline V lookup: CDR1 SGHNT, CDR2 YYREEE (reference sequence). Trimming removed 1 base from V and 3 bases from J, with 7 bases in between. CDR3 amino acids: CASSLNYYYGYTF. CDR3 bases: TGTGCCAGCAGCTTGAATTACTACTATGGCTACACCTTC.

The chain joins TRBV18 to TRBJ1-5; D unresolved. The CDR3 extends over 15 amino acids. Trimming cost V 2 bases and J 0 bases, with 8 bases left between them. CDR1 is KGHSH, CDR2 LQKENI, per germline. CDR3 bases: TGTGCCAGCTCACCATTAGAAAATAGCAATCAGCCCCAGCATTTT. Translating it yields CASSPLENSNQPQHF. The variable domain in full, completed from reference TRBV18 and TRBJ1-5, reads NAGVMQNPRHLVRRRGQEARLRCSPMKGHSHVYWYRQLPEEGLKFMVYLQKENIIDESGMPKERFSAEFPKEGPSILRIQQVVRGDSAAYFCASSPLENSNQPQHFGDGTRLSIL.

The rearrangement joins TRBV10-3 to TRBJ2-1; 7 nucleotides line up with TRBD2. Looked up from germline, CDR1 is ENHRY and CDR2 is SYGVKD. CDR3 length equals 11 residues. V dropped 10 bases and J dropped 7; count of bases not matched to a gene: 4. The CDR3 coding sequence is TGTGCCACCAGACTAGCAAATGAGCAGTTCTTC. Translation gives CATRLANEQFF.

The chain carries TRBV6-5 and TRBJ1-6; a weak D match, TRBD1 (5 bases). The germline gives CDR1 MNHEY, CDR2 SVGAGI. The V end was cut by 4 bases, the J end by 0 bases, with 10 bases between. The CDR3 is 16 residues long. As DNA, the CDR3 is TGTGCCAGCAGTTCACGGACAAGCTCCTATAATTCACCCCTCCACTTT. Translating gives CASSSRTSSYNSPLHF.

The rearrangement links TRBV7-9 to TRBJ2-3, with TRBD2 identical over 8 bases. The CDR3 runs 18 residues. Losses at the gene ends were 0 bases for V and 0 bases for J; bases not matched to a gene: 8. Germline assignment: CDR1 SEHNR and CDR2 FQNEAQ (reference sequence). The CDR3 nucleotides are TGTGCCAGCAGCTTAGCTTTAGGTACTAGCGGTAGCACAGATACGCAGTATTTT. This encodes CASSLALGTSGSTDTQYF.

The chain has TRBV27 and TRBJ2-7; D not resolved. Per the germline V gene, CDR1 is MNHEY and CDR2 is SMNVEV (reference sequence). The CDR3 has 14 residues. The ends were cut back, 2 bases at V and 2 bases at J, with 10 bases in the middle. The CDR3 reads CASSLGQSPYEQYF. The CDR3 nucleotides read TGTGCCAGCAGTTTAGGGCAGAGTCCCTACGAGCAGTACTTC.

The table lists this clone with a count of one. The gene calls are TRBV18 and TRBJ1-6, with 7 positions matching TRBD1. The V and J ends lost 4 bases and 7 bases, in that order; junction bases with no gene match: 10. From germline, CDR1 is KGHSH and CDR2 LQKENI. The CDR3 runs to 16 residues. In DNA form, the CDR3 reads TGTGCCAGCTCACGAACAGGGGATTTAGAAAATTCACCCCTCCACTTT. Protein sequence: CASSRTGDLENSPLHF.

The chain uses TRBV27 and TRBJ1-1, with D possibly matching TRBD1 (5 bases). Trimming took off 2 bases at V and 5 bases at J, with 12 bases between the two ends. There are 14 residues in the CDR3. Germline CDR1 is MNHEY and CDR2 is SMNVEV (reference sequence). CDR3 sequence reads: CASSLGRAATEAFF. The CDR3 DNA reads TGTGCCAGCAGTTTAGGCAGGGCCGCGACTGAAGCTTTCTTT.

This clone was observed a single time. The genes are TRBV7-3 and TRBJ2-2; 9 bases match TRBD2. Germline values: CDR1 SGHTA, CDR2 FQGTGA. The CDR3 totals 17 residues. V shed 5 bases, J shed 0 bases, and the junction held 7 bases outside the gene matches. The CDR3: CASSPTRLAANTGELFF. The CDR3 bases are TGTGCCAGCAGCCCAACCAGACTAGCGGCGAACACCGGGGAGCTGTTTTTT. The whole variable domain, remainder taken from reference TRBV7-3 and TRBJ2-2, is GAGVSQTPSNKVTEKGKYVELRCDPISGHTALYWYRQSLGQGPEFLIYFQGTGAADDSGLPNDRFFAVRPEGSVSTLKIQRTERGDSAVYLCASSPTRLAANTGELFFGEGSRLTVL.

This clone was observed a single time. This chain links TRBV7-9 with TRBJ1-4; 11 nucleotides line up with TRBD1. V shed 5 bases, J shed 4 bases, and the junction held 9 bases outside the gene matches. Germline V lookup: CDR1 SEHNR, CDR2 FQNEAQ (reference sequence). This CDR3 has 17 amino acids. In DNA, the CDR3 is TGTGCCAGCAGCCCCGGGACAGGGGGAGGCCTTAATGAAAAACTGTTTTTT. Translating gives CASSPGTGGGLNEKLFF.

V gene TRBV20-1 combines with J gene TRBJ1-2; a possible D gene is TRBD1 (5 bases). The CDR3 loop spans 10 amino acids. The germline CDR1 and CDR2 sequences are DFQATT and SNEGSKA (reference sequence). The CDR3 reads CISRAEGYTF. The DNA for the CDR3 is TGCATAAGCAGGGCGGAAGGCTACACCTTC.

This clone was seen once. The gene calls are TRBV9 and TRBJ1-4, with D maybe TRBD1 (6 bases). Trimming pared 4 bases from V and 7 bases from J, leaving 17 bases between. Germline V gene sequence: CDR1 SGDLS, CDR2 YYNGEE. The CDR3 covers 15 residues. DNA of the CDR3: TGTGCCAGCAGCCTCAGGGGAGGGGGAGGTGAAAAACTGTTTTTT. Its translation is CASSLRGGGGEKLFF.

In its sample, this clone was seen once. This chain connects TRBV28 to TRBJ2-5; 10 bases are a match to TRBD2. The germline CDR1 and CDR2 sequences are MDHEN and SYDVKM. The CDR3 has 16 amino acids. The trim removed 5 bases at V and 4 bases at J, leaving 10 bases unmatched. The CDR3 protein is CASSDLAGAGGETQYF. In nucleotides, the CDR3 is TGTGCCAGCAGTGATCTAGCGGGAGCGGGAGGAGAGACCCAGTACTTC.

The sample holds a few counts of this clone. The rearrangement links TRBV19 to TRBJ2-6; D is possibly TRBD1 (6 bases). From germline, CDR1 is LNHDA and CDR2 SQIVND (reference sequence). V dropped 9 bases and J dropped 1 base, with 7 bases sitting between them. The length of the CDR3 is 13 residues. The CDR3 DNA follows: TGTGCCAGCAGGGGTTCTGGGGCCAACGTCCTGACTTTC. Translation: CASRGSGANVLTF.

CDR3 DNA sequence: TGTGCCAGCAGTTCCCCCTCACAATCCTACGAGCAGTACTTC. Its protein is CASSSPSQSYEQYF. V and J are TRBV28 and TRBJ2-7; no firm D call. V gave up 4 bases and J gave up 1 base, with 11 bases separating them. The CDR3 runs 14 residues. In germline, CDR1 is MDHEN, CDR2 SYDVKM.

This chain uses TRBV2 with TRBJ1-1, with D tentatively TRBD1 (6 bases). Trimming shortened V by 5 bases and J by 1 base, and 17 bases separated the two germline ends. Germline-derived CDR1 and CDR2 are SNHLY and FYNNEI. CDR3 length equals 16 residues. CDR3 sequence (DNA): TGTGCCAGCAGTCCCCTCCAGGGGCGCAGGAACACTGAAGCTTTCTTT. Translating gives CASSPLQGRRNTEAFF.

The V and J genes are TRBV14 and TRBJ2-1; tentatively, D is TRBD2 (6 bases). The ends were cut back, 4 bases at V and 8 bases at J, with 24 bases in the middle. This CDR3 region has 17 residues. CDR1 is SGHDN and CDR2 is FVKESK in the germline V gene. CDR3 residues: CASSPLSKRVEVDEQFF. The CDR3 DNA is TGTGCCAGCAGCCCCCTAAGTAAGCGGGTCGAAGTGGATGAGCAGTTCTTC.

This clone has only a few counts. The chain recombines TRBV6-6 with TRBJ2-1; 9 nucleotides match TRBD1. Trimming cost V 5 bases and J 6 bases; bases outside gene matches: 5. The CDR3 totals 14 residues. CDR1 and CDR2 (germline): MNHNY, SVGAGI (reference sequence). The DNA for the CDR3 is TGTGCCAGCAGTAACCGACAGGGGGGCAATGAGCAGTTCTTC. Its translation is CASSNRQGGNEQFF.

V is TRBV5-1 and J is TRBJ2-1; 9 bases fit TRBD2. J lost 2 bases, V lost 3 bases, and 3 bases had no gene match. This CDR3 is built from 15 residues. Per germline, CDR1 SGHRS and CDR2 YFSETQ. The CDR3 is CASSSTSGTYNEQFF. DNA of the CDR3: TGCGCCAGCAGCTCGACTAGCGGTACCTACAATGAGCAGTTCTTC. Full variable domain (rest looked up from reference TRBV5-1 and TRBJ2-1): KAGVTQTPRYLIKTRGQQVTLSCSPISGHRSVSWYQQTPGQGLQFLFEYFSETQRNKGNFPGRFSGRQFSNSRSEMNVSTLELGDSALYLCASSSTSGTYNEQFFGPGTRLTVL.

V and J are TRBV6-9 and TRBJ2-7; the D gene is possibly TRBD1 (6 bases). This CDR3 has 15 residues. In germline, CDR1 is MNHGY, CDR2 SVAAGI. V lost 6 bases and J 5 bases, leaving 20 bases between the germline ends. The CDR3 DNA reads as TGTGCCAGCAGGGGACGGGGACACCACATCAACGAGCAGTACTTC. Amino acid sequence: CASRGRGHHINEQYF.

The rearrangement joins TRBV6-4 to TRBJ2-2; 8 bases are shared with TRBD1. V shed 6 bases and J 4 bases; nucleotides not matched to a gene: 7. The length of the CDR3 is 15 residues. The germline gives CDR1 MRHNA, CDR2 SNTAGT. The CDR3 loop is CASSDGQGGTGELFF. CDR3 coding DNA: TGTGCCAGCAGCGACGGACAGGGCGGCACCGGGGAGCTGTTTTTT.

This clone was seen a single time. The CDR3 reads CASSTTGISSYEQYF. DNA of the CDR3: TGTGCCAGTAGTACAACCGGGATTAGCTCCTACGAGCAGTACTTC. This sequence joins TRBV19 and TRBJ2-7, with D possibly matching TRBD2 (5 bases). The germline CDR1 and CDR2 sequences are LNHDA and SQIVND (reference sequence). V shed 4 bases and J shed 0 bases, with 13 bases lying between them. There are 15 residues in the CDR3.

The J gene is TRBJ1-1, the V gene TRBV6-6, with a weak D call TRBD1 (6 bases). The CDR3 sequence is 14 residues long. The germline CDR1 and CDR2 sequences are MNHNY and SVGAGI (reference sequence). V dropped 1 base and J dropped 7 bases, with 13 bases sitting between them. The CDR3 bases are TGTGCCAGCAGTTACTGGGGGGGGCAGGGTGAAGCTTTCTTT. Protein: CASSYWGGQGEAFF.

The chain joins TRBV5-4 to TRBJ2-5; 10 bases fit TRBD2. The CDR3 sequence is 17 residues long. The junction had 6 bases not matched to a gene; V was cut back by 0 bases and J by 1 base. CDR1 and CDR2 from the germline V gene are SGHNT and YYREEE (reference sequence). For the CDR3, the DNA is TGTGCCAGCAGCTTGGGCCCTAGCGGGGGAATCCAAGAGACCCAGTACTTC. Translating gives CASSLGPSGGIQETQYF. The full variable domain, rest sourced from reference TRBV5-4 and TRBJ2-5, is ETGVTQSPTHLIKTRGQQVTLRCSSQSGHNTVSWYQQALGQGPQFIFQYYREEENGRGNFPPRFSGLQFPNYSSELNVNALELDDSALYLCASSLGPSGGIQETQYFGPGTRLLVL.

The chain couples TRBV7-6 to TRBJ2-7; D unclear. From germline, CDR1 is SGHVS and CDR2 FNYEAQ. The V end lost 5 bases, the J end lost 7 bases, and 9 bases lay between the germline ends. This CDR3 spans 11 amino acids. The CDR3 DNA is TGTGCCAGCAGCCCTACGCTGGAGCAGTACTTC. Translating gives CASSPTLEQYF.